The present T cell receptor beta chain was sequenced within a study of cytomegalovirus exposure and HLA in healthy donors. Study summary: Early on, a data release was issued that held tens of millions of unique TCRs from HLA-typed donors.

The PCR was carried out with 60 Vbeta primers and 13 Jbeta primers. Authors' analysis steps: About 11 million of 65 million to 95 million unique TCR beta chains were shared, per a later count. The data were produced by immunoSEQ multiplex PCR, yet TCRdb's version contains in-frame clones alone and is incomplete. That table supplies the V and J calls and clone size; D and trimming were determined from the DNA. This table has 90,000 to 100,000 clones, roughly 81% appearing once. The ends lost 6 bases at V and 4 bases at J; junction bases unmatched: 3. The CDR3 runs to 13 residues. Germline loops: CDR1 SSHAT, CDR2 FNYEAQ (reference sequence). Findings and caveats of the study: TCR beta sequences reportedly predicted most subjects' HLA-A and HLA-B alleles accurately. Using the classifier, cytomegalovirus status was reportedly diagnosed with high specificity and sensitivity.

With respect to this clone: Its target is unknown.

The specimen was PBMCs. The TCR was taken from a man aged 40-50 years in good health and CMV-seronegative. J is TRBJ2-5 and V is TRBV7-7; 9 nucleotides match TRBD2. CDR3 DNA: TGTGCCAGCAGAACTAGCGGGTCAGAGACCCAGTACTTC. This translates into CASRTSGSETQYF.